The source of this T cell receptor beta chain is a study of cytomegalovirus exposure and HLA in healthy donors. Germline loops: CDR1 LNHDA, CDR2 SQIVND (reference sequence). V was clipped by 3 bases and J by 5 bases; unmatched bases: 8. This CDR3 spans 15 amino acids. Notes on the study in general: Later, an analysis found that TCR clusters from the first cohort tended to co-occur in the 120 validation repertoires. Cytomegalovirus status, reportedly, was diagnosed with high specificity and sensitivity by the classifier. Most sequenced TCRs were rare (though some public TCRs occurred in many donors).

Repertoires were generated with immunoSEQ multiplex PCR, while TCRdb's copy carries only in-frame clones and drops some. The sample shows about 120,000 clones, approximately 90% of them seen only once. This clone has only one observation. As yet, its antigen is unknown. The receptor was derived from a woman younger than 35 in good health and CMV-seropositive. V is TRBV19 and J is TRBJ2-7, with TRBD1 matching over 9 bases. The sample consisted of PBMCs. The CDR3 is CASSIGGTGMNEQYF. CDR3 coding DNA: TGTGCCAGTAGTATCGGCGGGACAGGGATGAACGAGCAGTACTTC.